This T cell receptor beta chain was identified during a study of blood T cell repertoires in COVID-19. Germline V lookup: CDR1 SGHTS, CDR2 YDEGEE. With 4 bases removed from V and 5 bases from J, the gap between germline ends came to 8 bases. The CDR3 consists of 12 residues. In the original workflow: Cell counts per sample came from amplifying reference gene primers. Profiling relied on immunoSEQ multiplex PCR, and the TCRdb table lists in-frame clones only, not all of them. V and J calls and clone size are given by that table; D and trimming were obtained from the DNA. The table has more than 85,000 clones, more than 65% seen once.

The sequence came from an elderly man with active or convalescent COVID-19. The chain is built from TRBV5-8 and TRBJ2-3, with D perhaps matching TRBD2 (6 bases). Sequencing was done on a sample of peripheral blood. The DNA for the CDR3 is TGTGCCAGCAGCGGGCGGGGAGATACGCAGTATTTT. Translation: CASSGRGDTQYF.